The rows below give T cell receptor beta chains drawn from one sample of a study of control samples from healthy donors and cancer patients. Clones were sequenced by immunoSEQ multiplex PCR, and TCRdb holds only the in-frame ones, with some missing. The table shows more than 150,000 clones, with approximately 90% occurring only once. The specimen sequenced was blood. The receptor source for this set is a woman in her 30s in good health. Each CDR3 is given with its conserved first and last residue. Each record gives: J gene, D gene, V gene, clone size, CDR3 DNA, CDR3 protein. The D gene is left open where the match is weak. Size is stated for part of the rows, as once, few or many counts, or as a class when the clone is expanded.

J: TRBJ1-4
D: TRBD1
V: TRBV27
size: -
DNA: TGTGCCAGCAGTACCCTCGGACAGGCGGGGGATGGAAAACTGTTTTTT
CDR3: CASSTLGQAGDGKLFF

J: TRBJ1-1
D: -
V: TRBV15
size: -
DNA: TGTGCCACCAGCAGAGAGGCCGGGTTCATGAACACTGAAGCTTTCTTT
CDR3: CATSREAGFMNTEAFF

J: TRBJ1-2
D: -
V: TRBV18
size: -
DNA: TGTGCCAGCTCACCAGGGGACTCCTACACCTTC
CDR3: CASSPGDSYTF

J: TRBJ2-7
D: -
V: TRBV4-3
size: -
DNA: TGCGCCAGCAGCCTCCAGCGTCACTACGAGCAGTACTTC
CDR3: CASSLQRHYEQYF

J: TRBJ1-1
D: -
V: TRBV5-4
size: -
DNA: TGTGCCAGCAGATCTTCGGGGGCTATTAACACTGAAGCTTTCTTT
CDR3: CASRSSGAINTEAFF

J: TRBJ2-1
D: TRBD2
V: TRBV7-3
size: -
DNA: TGTGCCAGCAGCTTATCGGCTAGCGGGATTAATGAGCAGTTCTTC
CDR3: CASSLSASGINEQFF

J: TRBJ2-3
D: -
V: TRBV2
size: -
DNA: TGTGCCAGCTCGCCAGAGGGAACTTATTCTAGCACAGATACGCAGTATTTT
CDR3: CASSPEGTYSSTDTQYF

J: TRBJ1-2
D: -
V: TRBV2
size: -
DNA: TGTGCCAGCAGCCCGGACAATAACTATGGCTACACCTTC
CDR3: CASSPDNNYGYTF

J: TRBJ1-4
D: TRBD1
V: TRBV27
size: -
DNA: TGTGCCAGCAGTAACTACCGGGACAGGGTTAATGAAAAACTGTTTTTT
CDR3: CASSNYRDRVNEKLFF

J: TRBJ2-3
D: -
V: TRBV28
size: -
DNA: TGTGCCAGCAGTAAAGAGGCAGGGTACACAGATACGCAGTATTTT
CDR3: CASSKEAGYTDTQYF

J: TRBJ2-1
D: TRBD2
V: TRBV14
size: few
DNA: TGTGCCAGCAGCCAGCAAGGACTAGCGGGATCTGAGCAGTTCTTC
CDR3: CASSQQGLAGSEQFF

J: TRBJ1-4
D: -
V: TRBV12-3/TRBV12-4
size: -
DNA: TGTGCCAGCAGCCCGCGGGCTAATGAAAAACTGTTTTTT
CDR3: CASSPRANEKLFF

J: TRBJ2-7
D: TRBD2
V: TRBV5-4
size: -
DNA: TGTGCCAGCAGCCCTAGCGGGAGGAGCGACGAGCAGTACTTC
CDR3: CASSPSGRSDEQYF

J: TRBJ2-1
D: TRBD2
V: TRBV6-5
size: -
DNA: TGTGCCAGCACCGGTAGACTAGCGGGAACGGATGAGCAGTTCTTC
CDR3: CASTGRLAGTDEQFF

J: TRBJ2-3
D: -
V: TRBV13
size: -
DNA: TGTGCCAGCAGCTTAGCGGGAGTCACAGATACGCAGTATTTT
CDR3: CASSLAGVTDTQYF

J: TRBJ1-2
D: TRBD1
V: TRBV4-2
size: -
DNA: TGTGCCAGCAGCCAAGATCCAGGGGGCTATGGCTACACCTTC
CDR3: CASSQDPGGYGYTF

J: TRBJ1-6
D: -
V: TRBV27
size: -
DNA: TGTGCCAGCAGTTTCATGGGAATTGCTAATTCACCCCTCCACTTT
CDR3: CASSFMGIANSPLHF

J: TRBJ2-7
D: -
V: TRBV7-3
size: few
DNA: TGTGCCAGCAGCCCGTCCCCGGACTCCTACGAGCAGTACTTC
CDR3: CASSPSPDSYEQYF

J: TRBJ1-1
D: TRBD1
V: TRBV5-5
size: -
DNA: TGTGCCAGCAGCTTGGTCATCTTACAGGGGGTTGGCACTGAAGCTTTCTTT
CDR3: CASSLVILQGVGTEAFF

J: TRBJ2-7
D: -
V: TRBV7-2
size: -
DNA: TGTGCCAGCAGCTTAGGCTCCGGACGAAGCTACGAGCAGTACTTC
CDR3: CASSLGSGRSYEQYF

J: TRBJ2-7
D: -
V: TRBV27
size: -
DNA: TGTGCCAGCAGTTTATCCGGGACTCGTGCGGCAGGCGAGCAGTACTTC
CDR3: CASSLSGTRAAGEQYF

J: TRBJ2-7
D: -
V: TRBV28
size: -
DNA: TGTGCCAGCGGCCCCCTTCTCTCCTACGAGCAGTACTTC
CDR3: CASGPLLSYEQYF

J: TRBJ2-1
D: -
V: TRBV27
size: -
DNA: TGTGCCAGCAGATTAGAAGGTGGTGAGCAGTTCTTC
CDR3: CASRLEGGEQFF

J: TRBJ1-1
D: -
V: TRBV29-1
size: once
DNA: TGCAGCGTTGAGGTGGGTGGGAACACTGAAGCTTTCTTT
CDR3: CSVEVGGNTEAFF

J: TRBJ1-5
D: TRBD1
V: TRBV27
size: -
DNA: TGTGCCAGCAGTCCTATCCCCTCGGCAGGGGGCAGCAATCAGCCCCAGCATTTT
CDR3: CASSPIPSAGGSNQPQHF

J: TRBJ1-5
D: -
V: TRBV2
size: -
DNA: TGTGCCAGCACCCAGTCAGGAAATCAGCCCCAGCATTTT
CDR3: CASTQSGNQPQHF

J: TRBJ1-2
D: -
V: TRBV3-1/TRBV3-2
size: -
DNA: TGTGCCAGCACCCAGGGTAACTATGGCTACACCTTC
CDR3: CASTQGNYGYTF

J: TRBJ1-2
D: -
V: TRBV5-1
size: -
DNA: TGCGCCAGCAGCTTTGAAGCTCGGCGGCTGGAGGGCTACACCTTC
CDR3: CASSFEARRLEGYTF

J: TRBJ2-1
D: -
V: TRBV4-3
size: -
DNA: TGCGCCAGCAGTCAAACTCGTAACCATGAGCAGTTCTTC
CDR3: CASSQTRNHEQFF

J: TRBJ1-1
D: -
V: TRBV5-5
size: -
DNA: TGTGCCAGCAGCTTGGTAGGGAGTCCTGAAGCTTTCTTT
CDR3: CASSLVGSPEAFF

J: TRBJ1-2
D: -
V: TRBV6-5
size: -
DNA: TGTGCCAGCAGTTTCCTTCCGGGGGGTGGCTACACCTTC
CDR3: CASSFLPGGGYTF

J: TRBJ1-3
D: -
V: TRBV7-9
size: once
DNA: TGTGCCAGCAGTCAAGCCTCCGGAAACACCATATATTTT
CDR3: CASSQASGNTIYF

J: TRBJ2-5
D: TRBD1
V: TRBV15
size: -
DNA: TGTGCCACCAGCAGAGGAGGGACAGGGCGGGAGACCCAGTACTTC
CDR3: CATSRGGTGRETQYF

J: TRBJ1-1
D: TRBD1
V: TRBV3-1/TRBV3-2
size: -
DNA: TGTGCCAGCAGTCCTAGGGGGCGCGGGACTGAAGCTTTCTTT
CDR3: CASSPRGRGTEAFF

J: TRBJ1-2
D: -
V: TRBV4-2
size: -
DNA: TGTGCCAGCAGCCAAGCGGATAGGGAAGGCTACACCTTC
CDR3: CASSQADREGYTF

J: TRBJ2-1
D: TRBD2
V: TRBV27
size: -
DNA: TGTGCCAGCAGTTTATGGGGCGGGAGACACAATGAGCAGTTCTTC
CDR3: CASSLWGGRHNEQFF

J: TRBJ1-5
D: TRBD1
V: TRBV5-8
size: -
DNA: TGTGCCAGCAGCTTGCCGGGGGACAGGGAGGATCAGCCCCAGCATTTT
CDR3: CASSLPGDREDQPQHF

J: TRBJ2-1
D: TRBD1
V: TRBV2
size: once
DNA: TGTGCCAGCAGCAATTCCGTGGACAGGGGTTCAATTAATTACAATGAGCAGTTCTTC
CDR3: CASSNSVDRGSINYNEQFF

J: TRBJ2-7
D: -
V: TRBV6-2/TRBV6-3
size: -
DNA: TGTGCCAGCAGTTACTCCGGGGAGCAGTACTTC
CDR3: CASSYSGEQYF

J: TRBJ2-2
D: -
V: TRBV5-1
size: -
DNA: TGCGCCAGCAGCGTCACAGGGAACACCGGGGAGCTGTTTTTT
CDR3: CASSVTGNTGELFF

J: TRBJ1-2
D: TRBD1
V: TRBV10-3
size: -
DNA: TGTGCCATCTCGACAGGGAACTATGGCTACACCTTC
CDR3: CAISTGNYGYTF

J: TRBJ2-1
D: -
V: TRBV18
size: -
DNA: TGTGCCAGCTCACCACCGGTGGGGAATGAGCAGTTCTTC
CDR3: CASSPPVGNEQFF

J: TRBJ2-7
D: -
V: TRBV28
size: few
DNA: TGTGCCAGCAAGGACCGTGGCAGGGAAACCTACGAGCAGTACTTC
CDR3: CASKDRGRETYEQYF

J: TRBJ2-3
D: -
V: TRBV27
size: -
DNA: TGTGCCAGCAGAAATAGCGGTGGCCCGGACACAGATACGCAGTATTTT
CDR3: CASRNSGGPDTDTQYF

J: TRBJ1-1
D: TRBD1
V: TRBV29-1
size: -
DNA: TGCAGCGTTGGTTATACAGGGGCCGGCGGCACTGAAGCTTTCTTT
CDR3: CSVGYTGAGGTEAFF

J: TRBJ2-2
D: -
V: TRBV7-9
size: -
DNA: TGTGCCAGCAGCTTAGCCGCGCGAGGGCGGCAGAACACCGGGGAGCTGTTTTTT
CDR3: CASSLAARGRQNTGELFF

J: TRBJ2-7
D: -
V: TRBV2
size: -
DNA: TGTGCCAGCAGTGAACAGGGGCGGACCTACGAGCAGTACTTC
CDR3: CASSEQGRTYEQYF

J: TRBJ1-2
D: TRBD1
V: TRBV11-2
size: once
DNA: TGTGCCAGCAGCTTGGGGACAGGGAACTATGGCTACACCTTC
CDR3: CASSLGTGNYGYTF

J: TRBJ1-2
D: -
V: TRBV28
size: -
DNA: TGTGCCAGCAGTTTAGGGTCAGGGGTGGACTATGGCTACACCTTC
CDR3: CASSLGSGVDYGYTF

J: TRBJ2-5
D: -
V: TRBV28
size: -
DNA: TGTGCCAGCAGTCGGAGGGGGGGTGCAGAGACCCAGTACTTC
CDR3: CASSRRGGAETQYF

J: TRBJ1-2
D: -
V: TRBV27
size: -
DNA: TGTGCCAGCAGTCTCCGACAGGAAAGGAATAGGAATGGCTACACCTTC
CDR3: CASSLRQERNRNGYTF

J: TRBJ2-5
D: -
V: TRBV5-1
size: once
DNA: TGCGCCAGCAGCTTAGGCGGAGGGGGCGAGACCCAGTACTTC
CDR3: CASSLGGGGETQYF

J: TRBJ2-2
D: TRBD2
V: TRBV24-1
size: few
DNA: TGTGCCACCGCCAGCGGGAGTCAGGACACCGGGGAGCTGTTTTTT
CDR3: CATASGSQDTGELFF

J: TRBJ1-2
D: -
V: TRBV19
size: -
DNA: TGTGCCAGTACCCATCCGGGCAGGACCTATGGCTACACCTTC
CDR3: CASTHPGRTYGYTF

J: TRBJ2-3
D: -
V: TRBV13
size: -
DNA: TGTGCCAGCAGCCTAACGGCGTCTAGCGGCACAGATACGCAGTATTTT
CDR3: CASSLTASSGTDTQYF